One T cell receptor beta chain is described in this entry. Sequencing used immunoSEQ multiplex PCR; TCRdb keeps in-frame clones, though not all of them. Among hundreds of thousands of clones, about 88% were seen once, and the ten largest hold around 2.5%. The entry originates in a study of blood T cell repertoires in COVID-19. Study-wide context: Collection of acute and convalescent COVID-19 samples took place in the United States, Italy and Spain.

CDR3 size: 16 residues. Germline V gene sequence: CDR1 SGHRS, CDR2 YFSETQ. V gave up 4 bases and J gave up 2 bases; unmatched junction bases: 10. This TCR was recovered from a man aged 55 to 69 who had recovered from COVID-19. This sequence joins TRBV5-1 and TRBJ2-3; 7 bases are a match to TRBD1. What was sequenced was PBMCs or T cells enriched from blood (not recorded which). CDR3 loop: CASSVRQGRNTDTQYF. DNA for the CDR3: TGCGCCAGCAGCGTTCGACAGGGACGGAACACAGATACGCAGTATTTT.